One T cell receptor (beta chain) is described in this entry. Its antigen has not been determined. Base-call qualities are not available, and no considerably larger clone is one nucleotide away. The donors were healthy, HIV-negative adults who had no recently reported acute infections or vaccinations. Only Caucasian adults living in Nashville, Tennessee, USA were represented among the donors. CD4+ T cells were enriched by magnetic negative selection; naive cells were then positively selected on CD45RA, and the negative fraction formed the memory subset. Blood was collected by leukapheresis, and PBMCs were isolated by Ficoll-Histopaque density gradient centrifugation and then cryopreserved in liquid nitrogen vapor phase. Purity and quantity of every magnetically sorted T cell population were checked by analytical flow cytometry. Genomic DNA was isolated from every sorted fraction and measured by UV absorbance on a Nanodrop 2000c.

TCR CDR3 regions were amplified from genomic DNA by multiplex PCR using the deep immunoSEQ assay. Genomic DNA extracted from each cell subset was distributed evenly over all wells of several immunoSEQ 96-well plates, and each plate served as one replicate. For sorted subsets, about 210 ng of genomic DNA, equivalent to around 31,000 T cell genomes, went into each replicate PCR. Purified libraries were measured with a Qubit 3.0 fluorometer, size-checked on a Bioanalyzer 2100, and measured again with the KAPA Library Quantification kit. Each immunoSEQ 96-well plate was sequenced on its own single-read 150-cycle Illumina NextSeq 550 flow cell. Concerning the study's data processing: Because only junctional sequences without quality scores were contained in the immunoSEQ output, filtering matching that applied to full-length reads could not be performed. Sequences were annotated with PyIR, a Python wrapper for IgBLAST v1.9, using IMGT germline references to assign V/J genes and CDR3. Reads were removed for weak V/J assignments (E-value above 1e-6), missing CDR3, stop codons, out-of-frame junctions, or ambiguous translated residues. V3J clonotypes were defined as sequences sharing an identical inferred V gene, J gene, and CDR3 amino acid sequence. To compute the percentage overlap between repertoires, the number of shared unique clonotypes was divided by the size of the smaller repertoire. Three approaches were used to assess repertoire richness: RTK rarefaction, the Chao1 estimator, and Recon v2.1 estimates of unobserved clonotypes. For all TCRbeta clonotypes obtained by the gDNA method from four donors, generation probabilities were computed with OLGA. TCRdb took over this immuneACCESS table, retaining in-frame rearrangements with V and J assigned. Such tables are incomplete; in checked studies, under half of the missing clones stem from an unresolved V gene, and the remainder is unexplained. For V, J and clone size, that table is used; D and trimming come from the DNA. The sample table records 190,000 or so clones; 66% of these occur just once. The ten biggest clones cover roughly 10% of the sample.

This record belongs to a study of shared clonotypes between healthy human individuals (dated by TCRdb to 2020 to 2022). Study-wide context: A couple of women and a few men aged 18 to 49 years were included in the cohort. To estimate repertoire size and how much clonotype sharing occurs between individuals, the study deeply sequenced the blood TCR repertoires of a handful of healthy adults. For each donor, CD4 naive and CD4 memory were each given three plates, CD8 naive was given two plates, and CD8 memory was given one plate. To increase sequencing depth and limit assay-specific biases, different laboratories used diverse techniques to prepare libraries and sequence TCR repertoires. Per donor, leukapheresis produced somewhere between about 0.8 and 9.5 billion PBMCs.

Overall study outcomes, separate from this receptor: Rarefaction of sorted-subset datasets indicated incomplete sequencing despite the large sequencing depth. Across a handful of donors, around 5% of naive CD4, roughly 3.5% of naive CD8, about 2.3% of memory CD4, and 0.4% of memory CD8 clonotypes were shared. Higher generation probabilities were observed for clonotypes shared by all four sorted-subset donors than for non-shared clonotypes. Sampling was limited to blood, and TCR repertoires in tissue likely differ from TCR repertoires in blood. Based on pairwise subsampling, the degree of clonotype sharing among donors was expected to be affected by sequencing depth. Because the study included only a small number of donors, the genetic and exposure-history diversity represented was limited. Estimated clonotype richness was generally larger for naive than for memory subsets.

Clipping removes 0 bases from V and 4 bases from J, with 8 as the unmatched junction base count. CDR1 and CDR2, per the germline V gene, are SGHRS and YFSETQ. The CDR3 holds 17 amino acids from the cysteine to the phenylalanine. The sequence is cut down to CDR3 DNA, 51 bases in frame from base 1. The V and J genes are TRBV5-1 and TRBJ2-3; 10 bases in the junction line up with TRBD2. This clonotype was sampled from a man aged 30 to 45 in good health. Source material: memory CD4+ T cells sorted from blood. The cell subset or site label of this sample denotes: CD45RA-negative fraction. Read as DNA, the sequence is TGCGCCAGCAGCTTGGGCCTAGCGGGAGTAGGCGCAGATACGCAGTATTTT. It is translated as CASSLGLAGVGADTQYF.